Sequencing of this T cell receptor beta chain was carried out in a study of quantifying T cell responses using KT2 cells. The wider study: Reverse transcription used primers in the TCR alpha and beta constant regions.

The CDR3 totals 14 residues. From germline, CDR1 is SNHLY and CDR2 FYNNEI. The V end was cut by 4 bases, the J end by 2 bases, with 11 bases between. An oligo carrying a UMI was ligated to the cDNA 3' end. The first PCR ran 3 to 5 cycles with an equimolar RC1.1 and RC1.2 beta primer mix. TCRdb fed the UMI-ligation and nested PCR reads into MiXCR, producing one record per CDR3 protein. The data hold tens of thousands of distinct CDR3 sequences, with approximately 13% observed a single time. The chain combines TRBV2 with TRBJ1-1; D is perhaps TRBD1 (6 bases). The clonotype originates from a human donor. The specimen was PBMCs spiked with cells of the T cell clone KT2. CDR3 in amino acids: CASSAMTGNTEAFF. CDR3 bases: TGTGCCAGCAGTGCGATGACAGGAAACACTGAAGCTTTCTTT.